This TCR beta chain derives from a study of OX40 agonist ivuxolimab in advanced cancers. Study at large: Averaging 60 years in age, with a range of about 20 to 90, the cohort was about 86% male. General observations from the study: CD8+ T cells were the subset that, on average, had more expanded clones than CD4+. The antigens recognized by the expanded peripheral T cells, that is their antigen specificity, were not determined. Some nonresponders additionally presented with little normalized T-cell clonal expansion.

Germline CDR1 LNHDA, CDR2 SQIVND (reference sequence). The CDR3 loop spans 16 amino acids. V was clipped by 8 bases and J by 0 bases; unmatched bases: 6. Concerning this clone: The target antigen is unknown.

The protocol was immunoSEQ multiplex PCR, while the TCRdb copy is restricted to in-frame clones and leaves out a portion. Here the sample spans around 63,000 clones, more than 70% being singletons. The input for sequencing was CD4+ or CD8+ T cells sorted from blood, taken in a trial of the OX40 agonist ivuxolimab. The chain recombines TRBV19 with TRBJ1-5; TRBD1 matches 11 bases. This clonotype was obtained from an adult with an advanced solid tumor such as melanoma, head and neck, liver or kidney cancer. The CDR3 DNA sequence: TGTGCCAGTTCCGGACAGGGGGCATATAGCAATCAGCCCCAGCATTTT. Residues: CASSGQGAYSNQPQHF. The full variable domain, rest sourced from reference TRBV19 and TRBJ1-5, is DGGITQSPKYLFRKEGQNVTLSCEQNLNHDAMYWYRQDPGQGLRLIYYSQIVNDFQKGDIAEGYSVSREKKESFPLTVTSAQKNPTAFYLCASSGQGAYSNQPQHFGDGTRLSIL.